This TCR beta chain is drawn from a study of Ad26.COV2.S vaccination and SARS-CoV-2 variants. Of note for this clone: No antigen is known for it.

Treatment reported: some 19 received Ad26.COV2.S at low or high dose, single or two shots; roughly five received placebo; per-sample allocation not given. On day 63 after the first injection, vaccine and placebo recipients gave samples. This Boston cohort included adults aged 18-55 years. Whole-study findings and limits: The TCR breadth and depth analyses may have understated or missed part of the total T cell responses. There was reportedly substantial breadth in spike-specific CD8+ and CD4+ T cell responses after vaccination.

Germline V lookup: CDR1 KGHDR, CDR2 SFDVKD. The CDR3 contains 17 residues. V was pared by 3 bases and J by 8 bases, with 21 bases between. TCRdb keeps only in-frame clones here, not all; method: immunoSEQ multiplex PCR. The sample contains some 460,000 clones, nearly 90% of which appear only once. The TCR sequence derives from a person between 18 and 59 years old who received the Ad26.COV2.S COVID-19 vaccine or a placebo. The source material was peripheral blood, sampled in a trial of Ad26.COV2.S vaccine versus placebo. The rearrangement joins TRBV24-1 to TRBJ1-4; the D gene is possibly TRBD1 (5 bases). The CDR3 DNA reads TGTGCCACCAGTGATCCTGGAACCGGGGGAATCGGCGAAAAACTGTTTTTT. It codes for CATSDPGTGGIGEKLFF.